A selection of T cell receptor beta chains follows, all from one sample in a study of blood T cell repertoires in COVID-19. Repertoires were generated with immunoSEQ multiplex PCR, while TCRdb's copy carries only in-frame clones and drops some. The sample has roughly 100,000 clones, approximately 90% seen once; the top ten hold 17%. The sequenced sample was peripheral blood. The receptors originated from a woman aged 80 or over in a cohort sampled during active COVID-19. Both conserved end residues are part of each CDR3. Clone size appears in some rows only: once, few, many, or a class for an expanded clone.

V: TRBV10-3
size: -
J: TRBJ2-7
CDR3: CAISEDRSYEQYF

V: TRBV6-1
size: -
J: TRBJ1-2
CDR3: CASSEADADGYTF

V: TRBV10-2
size: -
J: TRBJ1-1
CDR3: CASSAQGYTEAFF

V: TRBV5-1
size: once
J: TRBJ2-5
CDR3: CASSLGTVGETQYF

V: TRBV19
size: -
J: TRBJ1-2
CDR3: CASIGTGNYGYTF

V: TRBV19
size: -
J: TRBJ1-2
CDR3: CASSIARQGTLISYGYTF

V: TRBV12-3/TRBV12-4
size: -
J: TRBJ2-2
CDR3: CASSQDYTGELFF

V: TRBV29-1
size: -
J: TRBJ2-7
CDR3: CSVGDTTYEQYF

V: TRBV9
size: -
J: TRBJ2-2
CDR3: CASSVLGVNTGELFF

V: TRBV6-6
size: -
J: TRBJ2-3
CDR3: CASSYTGDTQYF

V: TRBV7-6
size: -
J: TRBJ1-4
CDR3: CASSRTGEKLFF

V: TRBV25-1
size: -
J: TRBJ2-3
CDR3: CASSGDRVGADTQYF

V: TRBV4-2
size: once
J: TRBJ2-3
CDR3: CASSQDWRDTQYF

V: TRBV25-1
size: -
J: TRBJ2-1
CDR3: CASSELAGGYNEQFF

V: TRBV10-3
size: -
J: TRBJ2-7
CDR3: CATSGSYEQYF

V: TRBV5-5
size: -
J: TRBJ1-2
CDR3: CASSLATGAQVTYGYTF

V: TRBV19
size: -
J: TRBJ1-1
CDR3: CASSIRTSNTEAFF

V: TRBV18
size: -
J: TRBJ2-7
CDR3: CASSLGTGGQNEQYF

V: TRBV2
size: -
J: TRBJ1-5
CDR3: CASSEVRSGQPQHF

V: TRBV6-5
size: -
J: TRBJ2-5
CDR3: CATYASREETQYF

V: TRBV20-1
size: once
J: TRBJ2-7
CDR3: CSASINRGGEQYF

V: TRBV6-5
size: -
J: TRBJ1-5
CDR3: CASTNGYQPQHF

V: TRBV3-1/TRBV3-2
size: -
J: TRBJ2-1
CDR3: CASSQDLPPSGRRENEQFF

V: TRBV6-6
size: -
J: TRBJ2-3
CDR3: CASSYSTSGGVNTQYF

V: TRBV3-1/TRBV3-2
size: -
J: TRBJ2-1
CDR3: CASSQDGGPGAEQFF

V: TRBV11-2
size: -
J: TRBJ1-5
CDR3: CASSLGWRTGGSNQPQHF

V: TRBV3-1/TRBV3-2
size: -
J: TRBJ1-3
CDR3: CASSQEPSGTRGNTIYF

V: TRBV18
size: -
J: TRBJ1-2
CDR3: CASSPPTGSYGYTF

V: TRBV5-1
size: -
J: TRBJ2-5
CDR3: CASSSEGGETQYF

V: TRBV5-1
size: -
J: TRBJ1-2
CDR3: CASSLQGAAVGDYGYTF

V: TRBV4-1
size: -
J: TRBJ2-3
CDR3: CASKQGALSTDTQYF

V: TRBV18
size: -
J: TRBJ2-1
CDR3: CASSLLAADEQFF

V: TRBV29-1
size: -
J: TRBJ2-7
CDR3: CSVAGTGGGLGYEQYF

V: TRBV21-1
size: -
J: TRBJ2-3
CDR3: CISQGASRTDTQYF

V: TRBV3-1/TRBV3-2
size: -
J: TRBJ2-3
CDR3: CASSQDGSVTGGIDTQYF

V: TRBV28
size: -
J: TRBJ2-3
CDR3: CASSLIQGSSTDTQYF

V: TRBV9
size: once
J: TRBJ2-5
CDR3: CASSPLGGQQETQYF

V: TRBV7-9
size: once
J: TRBJ2-2
CDR3: CASSSSGTNTGELFF

V: TRBV7-2
size: -
J: TRBJ1-5
CDR3: CASSLAAYPNSNQPQHF